This is a list of T cell receptor beta chains from one sample in a study of blood T cell repertoires in COVID-19. The repertoire was sequenced with immunoSEQ multiplex PCR; TCRdb's copy has only in-frame clones and lacks some. The repertoire holds around 200,000 clones, with about 85% as singletons. The material sequenced was peripheral blood. These receptor sequences come from a woman aged 40 to 49 with COVID-19, enrolled during active disease. Each CDR3 is given with its conserved first and last residue. Each record gives: J gene, D gene, V gene, clone size, CDR3 protein, CDR3 DNA. The D gene is left open where the match is weak. Clone size appears in some rows only: once, few, many, or a class for an expanded clone.

j_gene: TRBJ2-7; d_gene: TRBD2; v_gene: TRBV11-2; abundance: .; CDR3aa: CASSLVSSGPSYEQYF; CDR3nt: TGTGCCAGCAGCTTAGTCTCTAGCGGACCCTCCTACGAGCAGTACTTC
j_gene: TRBJ2-2; d_gene: .; v_gene: TRBV5-1; abundance: .; CDR3aa: CASSRPGLIPGELFF; CDR3nt: TGCGCCAGCAGCCGGCCGGGACTCATCCCCGGGGAGCTGTTTTTT
j_gene: TRBJ1-4; d_gene: TRBD1; v_gene: TRBV14; abundance: .; CDR3aa: CASSRRTGAQTGTNEKLFF; CDR3nt: TGTGCCAGCAGCCGCCGGACAGGGGCACAGACTGGGACTAATGAAAAACTGTTTTTT
j_gene: TRBJ2-1; d_gene: TRBD2; v_gene: TRBV18; abundance: .; CDR3aa: CASSPMVAGVFSGEQFF; CDR3nt: TGTGCCAGCTCACCAATGGTAGCGGGAGTTTTCTCGGGTGAGCAGTTCTTC
j_gene: TRBJ1-5; d_gene: TRBD1; v_gene: TRBV2; abundance: .; CDR3aa: CASRQGANRAQHF; CDR3nt: TGTGCCAGCAGACAGGGGGCTAATAGGGCCCAGCATTTT
j_gene: TRBJ2-1; d_gene: TRBD2; v_gene: TRBV5-5; abundance: .; CDR3aa: CASSLTYSSGGSSSYNEQFF; CDR3nt: TGTGCCAGCAGCTTGACCTATTCTAGCGGGGGGTCCTCTTCCTACAATGAGCAGTTCTTC
j_gene: TRBJ2-5; d_gene: TRBD2; v_gene: TRBV14; abundance: few; CDR3aa: CASSLNPRGVWYF; CDR3nt: TGTGCCAGCAGCCTCAACCCTCGGGGGGTGTGGTACTTC
j_gene: TRBJ2-3; d_gene: TRBD2; v_gene: TRBV11-3; abundance: few; CDR3aa: CASSLPLAGGDSDTQYF; CDR3nt: TGTGCCAGCAGCTTACCCCTAGCGGGAGGTGATTCAGATACGCAGTATTTT
j_gene: TRBJ1-4; d_gene: .; v_gene: TRBV7-2; abundance: .; CDR3aa: CASARQPNEKLFF; CDR3nt: TGTGCCAGCGCCCGACAGCCTAATGAAAAACTGTTTTTT
j_gene: TRBJ1-1; d_gene: TRBD1; v_gene: TRBV19; abundance: .; CDR3aa: CASSYPTGATNTEAFF; CDR3nt: TGTGCCAGTAGTTATCCGACAGGGGCCACGAACACTGAAGCTTTCTTT
j_gene: TRBJ2-1; d_gene: TRBD1; v_gene: TRBV5-4; abundance: many; CDR3aa: CASSPRQGVGNEQFF; CDR3nt: TGTGCCAGCAGCCCCCGACAGGGGGTGGGCAATGAGCAGTTCTTC